This T cell receptor beta chain is from a study of beta chain features in type 1 diabetes. J lost 7 bases, V lost 5 bases, and 7 bases had no gene match. The CDR3 runs to 15 residues. Per germline, CDR1 SNHLY and CDR2 FYNNEI. Whole-study results and caveats: Among all four CD4+ subsets, Type 1 diabetes patients had TCRB CDR3s that were moderately but significantly shorter. Since sequencing was performed on cDNA, cells with high TCR expression could be over-represented.

Only one heparinised blood draw was taken per donor, and its volume averaged about 120 mL. The purity of all sorted populations exceeded 95%. Investigators reverse transcribed all isolated RNA, so they sequenced expressed TCRB transcripts. TCRdb keeps only in-frame clones here, not all; method: immunoSEQ multiplex PCR. The sample holds about 38,000 clones, 64% seen once. Worth noting for this clone: Its antigen is currently unknown.

Source material: Tregs from blood. This chain uses TRBV2 with TRBJ2-2, with TRBD1 matching 10 bases. The clonotype comes from a woman in her 30s in good health. CDR3 nucleotides: TGTGCCAGCAGTAGGGACAGGGGAGGTAACGGGGAGCTGTTTTTT. Translated, it gives CASSRDRGGNGELFF.